This TCR beta chain is from a study of blood T cell repertoires in COVID-19. The CDR3 sequence is 13 residues long. Germline loops: CDR1 MDHEN, CDR2 SYDVKM. Trimming left V 11 bases short and J 6 bases short, with 19 bases between. As processed by the authors: By means of reference gene primer amplification, nucleated cell counts were estimated. TCRdb's table, derived via immunoSEQ multiplex PCR, lists solely in-frame clones and lacks some. V and J calls and clone size follow that table, whereas D and trimming were derived from the DNA. The data contain roughly 140,000 clones, 81% of them seen just once; the ten biggest clones take up 7% to 10%.

Sequencing used peripheral blood. This sequence was found in a human donor in a cohort sampled during active COVID-19. The chain is built from TRBV28 and TRBJ2-5; tentative D call: TRBD1 (6 bases). The CDR3 spells CALSEGVGKTQYF. The CDR3 nucleotides read TGTGCCCTCTCCGAGGGGGTAGGGAAGACCCAGTACTTC.